The sequence of this TCR beta chain was determined in a study of shared clonotypes between healthy human individuals. Generated by immunoSEQ multiplex PCR, the TCRdb table keeps only in-frame clones and is missing some. The sample contains some 1,100,000 clones, about 80% of which appear only once. Only a few counts were recorded for this clone. This TCR came from a man in his late teens or twenties in good health. Some clones in this sample may be carry-over from other donors' samples. What was sequenced was memory CD4+ T cells from PBMCs. Documented subset: CD45RA-negative fraction.

CDR3 bases: TGTGCCAGCAGCTTCCTCCCAGGGGTGGTTACTGAAGCTTTCTTT. Amino acid sequence: CASSFLPGVVTEAFF. The rearrangement uses TRBV5-4 and TRBJ1-1; a possible D gene is TRBD1 (6 bases). The germline V gene encodes CDR1 SGHNT and CDR2 YYREEE (reference sequence). V gave up 2 bases and J gave up 5 bases, with 16 bases separating them. The CDR3 is made up of 15 amino acids.